This T cell receptor (beta chain) originates from a study of blood T cell repertoires in COVID-19. Overall study: Some COVID-19 samples were acute and others convalescent; all came from the United States, Italy and Spain. From T cells, B-cell-depleted T cells, or PBMCs came the material, which was cDNA or gDNA.

V lost 3 bases and J 1 base, leaving 9 bases between the germline ends. The CDR3 spans 14 residues. Germline CDR1 MNHEY, CDR2 SMNVEV (reference sequence). Worth noting for this clone: This CDR3 is also generated by other DNA sequences in the sample.

Authors' analysis steps: The assay estimated nucleated cells by amplifying reference gene primers. The method was immunoSEQ multiplex PCR; TCRdb's version includes in-frame clones alone and lacks a portion of them. V and J calls and clone size are copied from that table; D and trimming were computed from the DNA. The sample has approximately 92,000 clones; 85% to 90% are singletons. The specimen sequenced was peripheral blood. This chain links TRBV27 with TRBJ1-1; D possibly corresponds to TRBD1 (5 bases). The source is a woman aged 60-75 years in a cohort sampled during active or convalescent COVID-19. The chain's CDR3 is CASSFGGSNTEAFF. For the CDR3, the DNA is TGTGCCAGCAGTTTCGGGGGTTCGAACACTGAAGCTTTCTTT.